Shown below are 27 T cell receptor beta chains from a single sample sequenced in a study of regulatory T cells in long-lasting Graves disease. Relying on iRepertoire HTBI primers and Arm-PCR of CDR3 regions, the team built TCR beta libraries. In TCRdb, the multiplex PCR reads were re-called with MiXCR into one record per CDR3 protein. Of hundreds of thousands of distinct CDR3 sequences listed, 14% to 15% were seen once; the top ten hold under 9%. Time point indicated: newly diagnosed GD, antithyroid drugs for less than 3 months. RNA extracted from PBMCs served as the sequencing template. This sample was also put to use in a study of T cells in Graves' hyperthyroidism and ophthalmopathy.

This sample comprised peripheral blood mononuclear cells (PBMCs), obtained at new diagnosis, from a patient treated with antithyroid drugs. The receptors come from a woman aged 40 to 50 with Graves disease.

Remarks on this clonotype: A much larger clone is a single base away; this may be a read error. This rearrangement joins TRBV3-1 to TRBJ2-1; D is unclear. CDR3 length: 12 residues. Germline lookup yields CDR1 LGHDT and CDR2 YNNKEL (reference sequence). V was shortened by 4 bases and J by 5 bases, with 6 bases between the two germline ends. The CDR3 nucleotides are TGTGCCAGCAGCCGAAACAACAATGAGCAGTTCTTC. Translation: CASSRNNNEQFF.

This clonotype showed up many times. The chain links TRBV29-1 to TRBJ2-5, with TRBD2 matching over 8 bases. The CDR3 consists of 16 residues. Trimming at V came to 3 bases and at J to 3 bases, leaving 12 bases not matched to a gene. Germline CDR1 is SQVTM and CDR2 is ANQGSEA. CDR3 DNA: TGCAGCGTTGATGGATTGGTGAGCGGGAGCGAAGAGACCCAGTACTTC. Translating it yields CSVDGLVSGSEETQYF.

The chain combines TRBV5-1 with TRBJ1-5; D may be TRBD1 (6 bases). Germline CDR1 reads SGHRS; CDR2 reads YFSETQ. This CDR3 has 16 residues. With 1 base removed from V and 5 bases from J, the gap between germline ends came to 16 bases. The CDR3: CASSLIFRGNDQPQHF. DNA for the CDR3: TGCGCCAGCAGCTTGATTTTCAGGGGCAACGATCAGCCCCAGCATTTT.

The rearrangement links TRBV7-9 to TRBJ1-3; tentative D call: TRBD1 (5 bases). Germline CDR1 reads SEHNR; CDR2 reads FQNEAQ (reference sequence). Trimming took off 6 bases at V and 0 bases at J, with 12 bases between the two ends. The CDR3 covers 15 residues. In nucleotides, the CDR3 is TGTGCCAGCAGGTCACAGGCGAACTCTGGAAACACCATATATTTT. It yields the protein CASRSQANSGNTIYF.

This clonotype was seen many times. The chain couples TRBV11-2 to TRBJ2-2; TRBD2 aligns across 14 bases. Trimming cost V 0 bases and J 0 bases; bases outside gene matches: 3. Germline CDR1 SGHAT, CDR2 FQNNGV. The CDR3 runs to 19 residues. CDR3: CASSLEGTSGSTNTGELFF. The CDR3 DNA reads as TGTGCCAGCAGCTTAGAGGGGACTAGCGGGAGTACGAACACCGGGGAGCTGTTTTTT.

The CDR3 DNA follows: TGTGCCAGCAGCACAAGCCACCTGACAGGGACGGACGAGCAGTACTTC. It specifies CASSTSHLTGTDEQYF. V is TRBV7-9 and J is TRBJ2-7; 7 positions match TRBD1. This CDR3 contains 16 residues. V dropped 5 bases and J dropped 5; count of bases not matched to a gene: 15. CDR1 is SEHNR and CDR2 is FQNEAQ in the germline V gene (reference sequence).

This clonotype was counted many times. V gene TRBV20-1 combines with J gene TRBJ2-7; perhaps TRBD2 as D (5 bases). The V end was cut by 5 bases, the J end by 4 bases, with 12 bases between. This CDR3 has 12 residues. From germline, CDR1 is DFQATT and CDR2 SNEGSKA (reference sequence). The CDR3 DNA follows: TGCAGTGCTGCCGACTACGAATACGAGCAGTACTTC. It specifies CSAADYEYEQYF.

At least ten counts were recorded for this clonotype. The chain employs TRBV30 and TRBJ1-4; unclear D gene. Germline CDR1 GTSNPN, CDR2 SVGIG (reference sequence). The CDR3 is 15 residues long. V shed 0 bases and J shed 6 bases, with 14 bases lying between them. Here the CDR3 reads CAWSVPVVAHEKLFF. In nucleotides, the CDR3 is TGTGCCTGGAGTGTACCGGTAGTAGCTCATGAAAAACTGTTTTTT.

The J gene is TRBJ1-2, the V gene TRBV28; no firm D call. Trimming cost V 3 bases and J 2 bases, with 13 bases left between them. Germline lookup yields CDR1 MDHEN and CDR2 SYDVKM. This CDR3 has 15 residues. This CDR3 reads CASSLQQGSNYGYTF. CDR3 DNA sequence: TGTGCCAGCAGTTTGCAACAAGGATCGAACTATGGCTACACCTTC.

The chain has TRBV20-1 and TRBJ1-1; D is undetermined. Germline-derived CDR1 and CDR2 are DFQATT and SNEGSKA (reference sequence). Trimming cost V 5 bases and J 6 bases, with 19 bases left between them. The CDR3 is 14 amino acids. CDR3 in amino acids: CSAEPSGEHSEAFF. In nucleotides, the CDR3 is TGCAGTGCTGAGCCTTCCGGGGAACACTCTGAAGCTTTCTTT.

The CDR3 spells CASKTGTGRATNEKLFF. CDR3 DNA sequence: TGCGCCAGCAAAACCGGGACAGGACGTGCAACTAATGAAAAACTGTTTTTT. The V call is TRBV4-1, the J call TRBJ1-4; 8 bases match TRBD1. J gave up 0 bases and V 7 bases, and 10 bases lay outside the gene matches. The CDR3 contains 17 residues. Germline V CDR1 and CDR2: MGHRA, YSYEKL.

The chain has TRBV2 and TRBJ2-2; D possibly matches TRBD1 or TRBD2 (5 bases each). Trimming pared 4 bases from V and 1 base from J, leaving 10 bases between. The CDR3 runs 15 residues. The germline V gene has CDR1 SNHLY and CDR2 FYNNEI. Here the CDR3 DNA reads TGTGCCAGCAGTGGAGGGACGGAGAACACCGGGGAGCTGTTTTTT. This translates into CASSGGTENTGELFF.

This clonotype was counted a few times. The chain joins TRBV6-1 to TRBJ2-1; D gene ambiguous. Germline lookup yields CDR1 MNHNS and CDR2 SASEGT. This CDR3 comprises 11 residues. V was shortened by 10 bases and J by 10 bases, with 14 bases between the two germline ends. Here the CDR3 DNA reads TGTGCCATACGGGTAGCTCGGGAGCAGTTCTTC. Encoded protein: CAIRVAREQFF.

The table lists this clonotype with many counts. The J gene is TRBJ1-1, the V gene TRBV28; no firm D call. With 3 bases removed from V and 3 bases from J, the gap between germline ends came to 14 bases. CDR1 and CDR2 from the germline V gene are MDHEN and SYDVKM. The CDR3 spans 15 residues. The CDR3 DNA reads TGTGCCAGCAGTTTGCTCCTTGGTGAACACACTGAAGCTTTCTTT. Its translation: CASSLLLGEHTEAFF. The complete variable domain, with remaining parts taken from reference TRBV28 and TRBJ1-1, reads DVKVTQSSRYLVKRTGEKVFLECVQDMDHENMFWYRQDPGLGLRLIYFSYDVKMKEKGDIPEGYSVSREKKERFSLILESASTNQTSMYLCASSLLLGEHTEAFFGQGTRLTVV.

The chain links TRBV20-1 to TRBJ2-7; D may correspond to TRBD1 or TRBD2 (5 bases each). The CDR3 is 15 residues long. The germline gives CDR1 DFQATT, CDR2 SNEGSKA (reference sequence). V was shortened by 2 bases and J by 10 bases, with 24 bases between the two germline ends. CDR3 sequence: CSARSVRDGGWRQYF. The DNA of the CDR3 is TGCAGTGCTAGATCTGTACGGGACGGCGGATGGCGACAGTACTTC.

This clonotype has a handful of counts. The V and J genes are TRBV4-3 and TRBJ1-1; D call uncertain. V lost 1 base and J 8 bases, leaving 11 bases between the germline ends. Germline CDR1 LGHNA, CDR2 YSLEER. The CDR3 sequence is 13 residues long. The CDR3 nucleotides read TGCGCCAGCAGCCAAGTCGGGCCGGGAGAAGCTTTCTTT. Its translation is CASSQVGPGEAFF.

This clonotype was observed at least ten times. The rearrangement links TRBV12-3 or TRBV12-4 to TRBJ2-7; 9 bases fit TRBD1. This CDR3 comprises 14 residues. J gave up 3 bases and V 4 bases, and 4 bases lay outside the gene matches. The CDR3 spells CASSSGQGIYEQYF. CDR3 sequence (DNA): TGTGCCAGCAGTTCGGGACAGGGCATCTACGAGCAGTACTTC.

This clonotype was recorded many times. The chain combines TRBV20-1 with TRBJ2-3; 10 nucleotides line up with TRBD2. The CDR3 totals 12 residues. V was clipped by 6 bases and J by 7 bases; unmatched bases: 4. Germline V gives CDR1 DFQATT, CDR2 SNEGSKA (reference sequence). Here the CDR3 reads CSASGRGYTQYF. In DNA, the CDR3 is TGCAGTGCCAGCGGGAGGGGATATACGCAGTATTTT.

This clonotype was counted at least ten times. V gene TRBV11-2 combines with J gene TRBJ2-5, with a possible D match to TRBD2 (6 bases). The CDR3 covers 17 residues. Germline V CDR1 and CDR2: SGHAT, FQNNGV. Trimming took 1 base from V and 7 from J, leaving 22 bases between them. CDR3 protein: CASSLVSLATGVGTQYF. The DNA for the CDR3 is TGTGCCAGCAGCTTAGTATCTCTAGCGACCGGAGTGGGGACCCAGTACTTC. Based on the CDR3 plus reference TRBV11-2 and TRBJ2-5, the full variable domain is EAGVAQSPRYKIIEKRQSVAFWCNPISGHATLYWYQQILGQGPKLLIQFQNNGVVDDSQLPKDRFSAERLKGVDSTLKIQPAKLEDSAVYLCASSLVSLATGVGTQYFGPGTRLLVL.

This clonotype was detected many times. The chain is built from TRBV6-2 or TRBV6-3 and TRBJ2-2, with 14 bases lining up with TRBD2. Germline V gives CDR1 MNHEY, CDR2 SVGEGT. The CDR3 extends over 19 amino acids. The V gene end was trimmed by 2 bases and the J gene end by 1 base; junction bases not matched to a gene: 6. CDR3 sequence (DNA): TGTGCCAGCAGTTACACCGTCGGGACTAGCGGGGGGAACACCGGGGAGCTGTTTTTT. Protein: CASSYTVGTSGGNTGELFF.

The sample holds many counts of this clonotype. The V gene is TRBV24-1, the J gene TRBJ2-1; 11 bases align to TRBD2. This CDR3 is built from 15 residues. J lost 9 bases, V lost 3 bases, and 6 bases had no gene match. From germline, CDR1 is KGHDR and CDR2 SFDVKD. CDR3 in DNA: TGTGCCACCAGTGATGCGACTAGCGGGAAAGGTGAGCAGTTCTTC. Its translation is CATSDATSGKGEQFF.

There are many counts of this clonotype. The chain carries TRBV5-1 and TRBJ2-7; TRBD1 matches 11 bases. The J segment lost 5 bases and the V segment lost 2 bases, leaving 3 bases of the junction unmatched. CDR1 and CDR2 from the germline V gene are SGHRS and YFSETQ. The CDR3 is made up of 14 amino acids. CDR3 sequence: CASSFPGQGDEQYF. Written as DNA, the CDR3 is TGCGCCAGCAGCTTTCCGGGACAGGGGGACGAGCAGTACTTC. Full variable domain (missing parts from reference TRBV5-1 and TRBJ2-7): KAGVTQTPRYLIKTRGQQVTLSCSPISGHRSVSWYQQTPGQGLQFLFEYFSETQRNKGNFPGRFSGRQFSNSRSEMNVSTLELGDSALYLCASSFPGQGDEQYFGPGTRLTVT.

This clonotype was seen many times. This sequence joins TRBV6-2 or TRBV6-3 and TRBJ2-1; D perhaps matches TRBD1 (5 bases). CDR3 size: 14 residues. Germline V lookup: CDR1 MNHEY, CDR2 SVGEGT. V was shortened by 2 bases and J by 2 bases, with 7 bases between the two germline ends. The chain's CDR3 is CASSYGRAYNEQFF. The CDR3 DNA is TGTGCCAGCAGTTACGGCAGGGCCTACAATGAGCAGTTCTTC.

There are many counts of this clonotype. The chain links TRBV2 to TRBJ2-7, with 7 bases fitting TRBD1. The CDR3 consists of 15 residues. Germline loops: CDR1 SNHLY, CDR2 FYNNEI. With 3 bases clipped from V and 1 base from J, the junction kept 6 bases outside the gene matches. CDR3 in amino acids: CASSEWGTVSYEQYF. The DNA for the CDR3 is TGTGCCAGCAGTGAGTGGGGGACAGTATCCTACGAGCAGTACTTC.

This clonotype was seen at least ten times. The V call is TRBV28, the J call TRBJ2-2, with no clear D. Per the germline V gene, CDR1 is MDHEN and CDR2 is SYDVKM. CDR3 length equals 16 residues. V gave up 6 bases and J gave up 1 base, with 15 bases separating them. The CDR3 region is CASRPPGRRNTGELFF. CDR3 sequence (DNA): TGTGCCAGCAGGCCACCCGGACGGAGGAACACCGGGGAGCTGTTTTTT.

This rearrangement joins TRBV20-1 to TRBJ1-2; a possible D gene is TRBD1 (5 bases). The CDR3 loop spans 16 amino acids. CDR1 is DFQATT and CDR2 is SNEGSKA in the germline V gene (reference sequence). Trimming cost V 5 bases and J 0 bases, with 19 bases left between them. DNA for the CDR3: TGCAGTGCTTCCACAACCGACAGAGCAGCTAACTATGGCTACACCTTC. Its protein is CSASTTDRAANYGYTF.

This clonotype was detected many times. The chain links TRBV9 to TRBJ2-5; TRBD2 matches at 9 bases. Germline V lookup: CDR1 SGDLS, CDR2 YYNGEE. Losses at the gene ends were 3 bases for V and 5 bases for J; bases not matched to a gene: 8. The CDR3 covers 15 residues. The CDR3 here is CASSGSGRFEETQYF. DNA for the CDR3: TGTGCCAGCAGCGGCAGCGGGAGGTTTGAGGAGACCCAGTACTTC.